These 31 T cell receptor beta chains were all obtained from the same sample, sequenced in a study of control samples from healthy donors and cancer patients. The data were produced by immunoSEQ multiplex PCR, yet TCRdb's version contains in-frame clones alone and is incomplete. The sample carries tens of thousands of clones, approximately 90% recorded once. The sequenced material came from PBMCs. The receptors stem from a man aged 40-49 years with colorectal cancer.

CDR3 in DNA: TGTGCCAGCAGCTTAGGTAGGGGAAGGAGCACAGATACGCAGTATTTT. It codes for CASSLGRGRSTDTQYF. This rearrangement joins TRBV7-2 to TRBJ2-3; tentatively, D is TRBD1 (5 bases). This CDR3 is built from 16 residues. Trimming took 1 base from V and 0 from J, leaving 11 bases between them. Germline V lookup: CDR1 SGHTA, CDR2 FQGNSA.

The CDR3 loop reads CASSNGFTDTQYF. The CDR3 coding sequence is TGTGCCAGCTCAAACGGCTTCACAGATACGCAGTATTTT. V gene TRBV18 combines with J gene TRBJ2-3; D unclear. The length of the CDR3 is 13 residues. The germline gives CDR1 KGHSH, CDR2 LQKENI. V gave up 5 bases and J gave up 2 bases, with 8 bases separating them.

This rearrangement joins TRBV28 to TRBJ1-5; TRBD1 is a possible D gene (6 bases). CDR1 is MDHEN, CDR2 SYDVKM, per germline. CDR3 length equals 15 residues. Trimming left V 3 bases short and J 5 bases short, with 14 bases between. This chain's CDR3 is CASSFLGAGDQPQHF. DNA for the CDR3: TGTGCCAGCAGTTTTTTGGGGGCAGGTGATCAGCCCCAGCATTTT.

The chain recombines TRBV6-6 with TRBJ1-1, with D possibly TRBD1 on 6 matching bases. Deletions cut 6 bases from V and 4 bases from J, with 15 bases between. This CDR3 has 14 residues. Germline lookup yields CDR1 MNHNY and CDR2 SVGAGI (reference sequence). The CDR3 DNA reads TGTGCCAGCAGCCCGAGGACAGCGGGCACTGAAGCTTTCTTT. Encoded protein: CASSPRTAGTEAFF.

This clone was counted a single time. The chain has TRBV28 and TRBJ2-7; 8 bases align to TRBD1. Losses at the gene ends were 3 bases for V and 2 bases for J; bases not matched to a gene: 9. The CDR3 covers 16 residues. Germline V gene lookup returns CDR1 MDHEN and CDR2 SYDVKM. The CDR3 coding sequence is TGTGCCAGCAGTTTTTTGTTTGGACAGGGTACCTACGAGCAGTACTTC. Its protein product is CASSFLFGQGTYEQYF.

The chain couples TRBV6-5 to TRBJ2-1; D possibly uses TRBD1 or TRBD2 (7 bases each). CDR1 and CDR2 from the germline V gene are MNHEY and SVGAGI. V lost 2 bases and J 4 bases, leaving 12 bases between the germline ends. CDR3 length equals 15 residues. The CDR3 nucleotides are TGTGCCAGCAGTTACCAGGGGGGGGAATACAATGAGCAGTTCTTC. Translation: CASSYQGGEYNEQFF.

The rearrangement uses TRBV7-8 and TRBJ1-5; D is perhaps TRBD1 (6 bases). Germline V CDR1 and CDR2: SGHVS, FQNEAQ. V was clipped by 4 bases and J by 4 bases, with 20 bases between them. The CDR3 is made up of 17 amino acids. CDR3 nucleotide sequence: TGTGCCAGCAGCTCCTCACACGGGGGCGCCCGGAATCAGCCCCAGCATTTT. It is translated as CASSSSHGGARNQPQHF.

This chain connects TRBV5-1 to TRBJ2-3; D assignment may be TRBD1 or TRBD2 (5 bases each). V lost 1 base and J lost 1, with 13 bases in between. The CDR3 loop spans 16 amino acids. Germline V gene sequence: CDR1 SGHRS, CDR2 YFSETQ. The CDR3 nucleotides read TGCGCCAGCAGCTTGCCATCCGGGACCCGCACAGATACGCAGTATTTT. Translation gives CASSLPSGTRTDTQYF. Looking up the rest from reference TRBV5-1 and TRBJ2-3 gives the full variable domain: KAGVTQTPRYLIKTRGQQVTLSCSPISGHRSVSWYQQTPGQGLQFLFEYFSETQRNKGNFPGRFSGRQFSNSRSEMNVSTLELGDSALYLCASSLPSGTRTDTQYFGPGTRLTVL.

The genes are TRBV6-6 and TRBJ2-7, with D uncertain. The length of the CDR3 is 14 residues. The germline V gene has CDR1 MNHNY and CDR2 SVGAGI (reference sequence). V lost 2 bases and J lost 3, with 11 bases in between. CDR3 in amino acids: CASSYRAGYYEQYF. In DNA form, the CDR3 reads TGTGCCAGCAGTTACCGGGCAGGATACTACGAGCAGTACTTC.

This chain connects TRBV2 to TRBJ1-1, with 8 nucleotides matching TRBD1. This CDR3 contains 14 residues. V shed 4 bases and J 5 bases; nucleotides not matched to a gene: 6. Germline values: CDR1 SNHLY, CDR2 FYNNEI. The CDR3 DNA is TGTGCCAGCAGTGTGACAGGGGAGGCGACTGAAGCTTTCTTT. This translates into CASSVTGEATEAFF.

The chain recombines TRBV9 with TRBJ2-3, with D perhaps matching TRBD1 (6 bases). Trimming took off 0 bases at V and 4 bases at J, with 12 bases between the two ends. Germline-derived CDR1 and CDR2 are SGDLS and YYNGEE. The CDR3 length is 15 residues. The CDR3 sequence is CASSVEGVVADTQYF. The CDR3 DNA reads as TGTGCCAGCAGCGTAGAGGGGGTGGTGGCAGATACGCAGTATTTT. The variable domain in full, with the rest retrieved from reference TRBV9 and TRBJ2-3, is DSGVTQTPKHLITATGQRVTLRCSPRSGDLSVYWYQQSLDQGLQFLIQYYNGEERAKGNILERFSAQQFPDLHSELNLSSLELGDSALYFCASSVEGVVADTQYFGPGTRLTVL.

V usage is TRBV5-6 and J usage is TRBJ2-1; D not resolved. CDR3 length: 12 amino acids. CDR1 is SGHDT, CDR2 YYEEEE, per germline. The V gene lost 3 bases and the J gene lost 8 bases, with 9 bases spanning the gap. The CDR3 protein is CASSSDDYEQFF. In DNA, the CDR3 is TGTGCCAGCAGCTCCGATGATTATGAGCAGTTCTTC.

This clone was detected only once. The chain is built from TRBV4-1 and TRBJ1-5; D remains ambiguous. The CDR3 length is 16 residues. The germline V and J ends were trimmed by 0 bases and 0 bases, with 9 bases remaining between them. Per the germline V gene, CDR1 is MGHRA and CDR2 is YSYEKL. The CDR3 nucleotides are TGCGCCAGCAGCCAAGACGGAGGGTCTAGCAATCAGCCCCAGCATTTT. This sequence encodes CASSQDGGSSNQPQHF.

The chain uses TRBV6-5 and TRBJ1-1; D is ambiguous. Germline CDR1 and CDR2: MNHEY and SVGAGI. This CDR3 region has 14 residues. The ends were cut back, 7 bases at V and 0 bases at J, with 12 bases in the middle. This CDR3 reads CASTGVFMNTEAFF. CDR3 DNA: TGTGCCAGCACTGGGGTGTTCATGAACACTGAAGCTTTCTTT.

The chain joins TRBV4-1 to TRBJ2-3; 13 nucleotides line up with TRBD2. This CDR3 is 16 amino acids long. Germline V gene lookup returns CDR1 MGHRA and CDR2 YSYEKL. V shed 1 base, J shed 4 bases, and the junction held 2 bases outside the gene matches. The CDR3 here is CASSQAGTSGADTQYF. The CDR3, as DNA: TGCGCCAGCAGCCAAGCAGGGACTAGCGGGGCAGATACGCAGTATTTT.

The chain combines TRBV9 with TRBJ2-1; D is possibly TRBD2 (6 bases). V lost 4 bases, J lost 5 bases, and 10 bases lay in between. CDR1 is SGDLS, CDR2 YYNGEE, per germline. This CDR3 spans 13 amino acids. The DNA for the CDR3 is TGTGCCAGCAGCTTTCGGAGGGACAATGAGCAGTTCTTC. Its protein is CASSFRRDNEQFF.

J is TRBJ1-1 and V is TRBV13; D is perhaps TRBD1 (6 bases). Trimming shortened V by 5 bases and J by 0 bases, and 19 bases separated the two germline ends. Germline values: CDR1 PRHDT, CDR2 FYEKMQ (reference sequence). The CDR3 contains 17 residues. CDR3 DNA sequence: TGTGCCAGCAGCGCCAGACAGGCCACGGGCCTGAACACTGAAGCTTTCTTT. It codes for CASSARQATGLNTEAFF.

This chain links TRBV7-2 with TRBJ2-3; D possibly corresponds to TRBD1 (6 bases). Germline-derived CDR1 and CDR2 are SGHTA and FQGNSA. The CDR3 length is 17 residues. The germline V and J ends were trimmed by 5 bases and 0 bases, with 18 bases remaining between them. The CDR3 loop is CASSPKLGARSTDTQYF. The CDR3 region has the DNA TGTGCCAGCAGCCCCAAGCTGGGGGCTAGAAGCACAGATACGCAGTATTTT.

The V gene is TRBV11-2, the J gene TRBJ2-4; D is uncertain. The CDR3 totals 15 residues. The V gene's germline CDR1 is SGHAT and CDR2 FQNNGV. Trimming removed 6 bases from V and 0 bases from J, with 12 bases in between. CDR3 sequence: CASSPYNLAKNIQYF. The CDR3, as DNA: TGTGCCAGCAGTCCCTATAACCTAGCCAAAAACATTCAGTACTTC.

The chain employs TRBV6-5 and TRBJ2-7; either TRBD1 or TRBD2 may fit D (5 bases each). The V end was cut by 7 bases, the J end by 1 base, with 14 bases between. Germline V gene data show CDR1 as MNHEY and CDR2 as SVGAGI. CDR3 length: 14 residues. As DNA, the CDR3 is TGTGCCAGCACGGGACGGAGAGGATCCTACGAGCAGTACTTC. Translation gives CASTGRRGSYEQYF.

CDR3 nucleotide sequence: TGTGCCAGCAGTTTAGGTGGGGGTTTGAACACTGAAGCTTTCTTT. Amino acids: CASSLGGGLNTEAFF. This chain connects TRBV27 to TRBJ1-1; D is perhaps TRBD1 (5 bases). The CDR3 has 15 amino acids. The ends were cut back, 2 bases at V and 0 bases at J, with 10 bases in the middle. Per germline, CDR1 MNHEY and CDR2 SMNVEV (reference sequence).

V gene TRBV18 combines with J gene TRBJ2-5, with unresolved D. V lost 5 bases, J lost 2 bases, and 3 bases lay in between. The CDR3 loop spans 11 amino acids. CDR1 and CDR2 from the germline V gene are KGHSH and LQKENI. The CDR3 sequence is CASSEQETQYF. CDR3 sequence (DNA): TGTGCCAGCTCAGAACAAGAGACCCAGTACTTC. Using reference TRBV18 and TRBJ2-5 for the parts outside the CDR3, the full variable domain is NAGVMQNPRHLVRRRGQEARLRCSPMKGHSHVYWYRQLPEEGLKFMVYLQKENIIDESGMPKERFSAEFPKEGPSILRIQQVVRGDSAAYFCASSEQETQYFGPGTRLLVL.

This chain joins TRBV3-1 (or the pseudogene TRBV3-2) and TRBJ2-1; D perhaps matches TRBD1 (6 bases). Trimming removed 0 bases at V and 0 bases at J, with 6 bases between. CDR3 length: 15 residues. Germline V lookup: CDR1 LGHDT, CDR2 YNNKEL (reference sequence). The CDR3 DNA reads as TGTGCCAGCAGCCAAGACAGGGGCTCCTACAATGAGCAGTTCTTC. Its translation is CASSQDRGSYNEQFF.

The CDR3 nucleotides are TGTGCCAGCAGCTTAGACCTAAGCTCCTATAATTCACCCCTCCACTTT. Residues: CASSLDLSSYNSPLHF. This chain connects TRBV11-2 to TRBJ1-6; D call uncertain. Germline assignment: CDR1 SGHAT and CDR2 FQNNGV. The CDR3 is 16 amino acids. V lost 0 bases and J 0 bases, leaving 6 bases between the germline ends.

The V and J genes are TRBV6-1 and TRBJ2-1; no clear D. Germline values: CDR1 MNHNS, CDR2 SASEGT. Between the trimmed V and J ends, which lost 1 base and 1 base, there was a span of 8 bases. The CDR3 sequence is 15 residues long. The CDR3 spells CASSEEGVSYNEQFF. In DNA form, the CDR3 reads TGTGCCAGCAGTGAAGAGGGCGTTTCCTACAATGAGCAGTTCTTC.

The rearrangement uses TRBV2 and TRBJ2-3, with TRBD2 matching 9 bases. With V trimmed by 5 bases and J by 3 bases, 6 bases remained unmatched. Germline V lookup: CDR1 SNHLY, CDR2 FYNNEI. The CDR3 loop spans 15 amino acids. In DNA, the CDR3 is TGTGCCAGCAGTTTAGCGGGAGCTTTGACAGATACGCAGTATTTT. Translating it yields CASSLAGALTDTQYF.

The gene calls are TRBV9 and TRBJ1-3, with TRBD1 identical over 7 bases. With 4 bases clipped from V and 0 bases from J, the junction kept 13 bases outside the gene matches. This CDR3 comprises 18 residues. Germline V gene sequence: CDR1 SGDLS, CDR2 YYNGEE. The CDR3 DNA follows: TGTGCCAGCAGCTCAAGGGGGACAGCTGTATCCTCTGGAAACACCATATATTTT. Translation: CASSSRGTAVSSGNTIYF. Based on the CDR3 plus reference TRBV9 and TRBJ1-3, the full variable domain is DSGVTQTPKHLITATGQRVTLRCSPRSGDLSVYWYQQSLDQGLQFLIQYYNGEERAKGNILERFSAQQFPDLHSELNLSSLELGDSALYFCASSSRGTAVSSGNTIYFGEGSWLTVV.

The chain joins TRBV2 to TRBJ2-3; D is perhaps TRBD2 (6 bases). Germline lookup yields CDR1 SNHLY and CDR2 FYNNEI. There are 17 residues in the CDR3. The germline V and J ends were trimmed by 3 bases and 1 base, with 17 bases remaining between them. The CDR3 DNA sequence: TGTGCCAGCAGTGATGATAAGGCGGGATTTCGCACAGATACGCAGTATTTT. Protein: CASSDDKAGFRTDTQYF.

This clone was detected a few times. This chain connects TRBV28 to TRBJ2-1, with TRBD1 matching 11 bases. The CDR3 runs to 19 residues. Germline V gene lookup returns CDR1 MDHEN and CDR2 SYDVKM. With 6 bases clipped from V and 0 bases from J, the junction kept 13 bases outside the gene matches. Written as DNA, the CDR3 is TGTGCCAGCAGCTCAGGACAGGGGGCGACGGGGCGCTCCTACAATGAGCAGTTCTTC. The encoded protein is CASSSGQGATGRSYNEQFF.

This chain joins TRBV6-1 and TRBJ2-1, with a possible D match to TRBD2 (5 bases). CDR3 length: 13 residues. Looked up from germline, CDR1 is MNHNS and CDR2 is SASEGT. V dropped 2 bases and J dropped 8 bases, with 10 bases sitting between them. DNA of the CDR3: TGTGCCAGCAGTGAAAGAGAGGGAGATGAGCAGTTCTTC. This codes for CASSEREGDEQFF.

The chain recombines TRBV7-2 with TRBJ1-2, with 9 bases identical to TRBD1. Germline CDR1 and CDR2: SGHTA and FQGNSA. The CDR3 length is 16 residues. The V segment lost 7 bases and the J segment 8 bases; nucleotides outside the gene matches: 17. For the CDR3, the DNA is TGTGCCAGCAACCACCATTTGGACAGGGGATATGAGGGCTACACCTTC. It translates to CASNHHLDRGYEGYTF.